Following are 4 T cell receptor beta chains from one sample sequenced in a study of blood T cell repertoires in COVID-19. Produced via immunoSEQ multiplex PCR; TCRdb's table is partial and in-frame only. The sample lists under 300,000 clones, approximately 86% occurring once. The sample was peripheral blood. The origin of the receptors is a man aged 18 to 35 with active or convalescent COVID-19.

The CDR3 DNA follows: TGTGCCAGCAGCTTTTATGCGGGGACAGGGGCTCGCGAGACCCAGTACTTC. Amino acids: CASSFYAGTGARETQYF. The genes are TRBV5-4 and TRBJ2-5, with TRBD1 identical over 10 bases. V shed 2 bases, J shed 5 bases, and the junction held 12 bases outside the gene matches. This CDR3 region has 17 residues. The germline V gene encodes CDR1 SGHNT and CDR2 YYREEE (reference sequence).

The chain recombines TRBV27 with TRBJ1-2; D call uncertain. This CDR3 has 15 amino acids. The germline gives CDR1 MNHEY, CDR2 SMNVEV (reference sequence). Trimming removed 0 bases from V and 0 bases from J, with 8 bases in between. This CDR3 reads CASSLSQVTNYGYTF. The DNA of the CDR3 is TGTGCCAGCAGTTTATCGCAGGTGACTAACTATGGCTACACCTTC.

The chain is built from TRBV4-1 and TRBJ2-1; 12 bases match TRBD2. Germline CDR1 and CDR2: MGHRA and YSYEKL. CDR3 length: 15 amino acids. Trimming at V came to 3 bases and at J to 7 bases, leaving 4 bases not matched to a gene. CDR3 coding DNA: TGCGCCAGCAGCCAGACTAGCGGGAGTATGAATGAGCAGTTCTTC. Translation: CASSQTSGSMNEQFF.

The table lists this clone with a count of one. The rearrangement joins TRBV3-1 (or the pseudogene TRBV3-2) to TRBJ2-3; the D gene is possibly TRBD2 (7 bases). V was shortened by 1 base and J by 8 bases, with 22 bases between the two germline ends. CDR3 length: 17 residues. From germline, CDR1 is LGHDT and CDR2 YNNKEL (reference sequence). The CDR3 sequence: CASSQAGAGVVGGTQYF. The CDR3 bases are TGTGCCAGCAGCCAAGCGGGGGCGGGAGTAGTAGGGGGTACGCAGTATTTT.